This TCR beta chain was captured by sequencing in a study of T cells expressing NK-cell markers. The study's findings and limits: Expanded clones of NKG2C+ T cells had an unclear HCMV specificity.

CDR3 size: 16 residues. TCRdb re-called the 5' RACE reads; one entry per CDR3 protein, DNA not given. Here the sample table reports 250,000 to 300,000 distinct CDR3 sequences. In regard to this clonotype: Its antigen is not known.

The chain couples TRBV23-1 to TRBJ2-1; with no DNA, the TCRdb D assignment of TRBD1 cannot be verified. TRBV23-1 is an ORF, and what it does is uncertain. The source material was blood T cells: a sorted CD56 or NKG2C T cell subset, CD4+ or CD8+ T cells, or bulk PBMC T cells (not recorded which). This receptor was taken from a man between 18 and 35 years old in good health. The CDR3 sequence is CASSPQGEVGYNEQFF.